These 21 T cell receptor beta chains were sequenced from one sample in a study of tissue T cells after allogeneic stem cell transplantation. Profiled with immunoSEQ multiplex PCR; TCRdb holds only in-frame clones, not every one. The sample carries tens of thousands of clones, 80% to 95% recorded once. Sequences were derived from blood, sampled before transplantation. Receptor source: a woman aged 40-70 years who later had graft-versus-host disease after an allogeneic stem cell transplant.

The chain has TRBV18 and TRBJ2-7; 7 bases agree with TRBD1. The CDR3 totals 13 residues. The ends lost 8 bases at V and 2 bases at J; junction bases unmatched: 6. The germline CDR1 and CDR2 sequences are KGHSH and LQKENI. The CDR3 reads CASTPQGAYEQYF. For the CDR3, the DNA is TGTGCCAGCACCCCCCAGGGGGCCTACGAGCAGTACTTC. The variable domain in full, with the rest retrieved from reference TRBV18 and TRBJ2-7, is NAGVMQNPRHLVRRRGQEARLRCSPMKGHSHVYWYRQLPEEGLKFMVYLQKENIIDESGMPKERFSAEFPKEGPSILRIQQVVRGDSAAYFCASTPQGAYEQYFGPGTRLTVT.

This chain joins TRBV7-6 and TRBJ2-7, with 8 bases fitting TRBD1. The V and J ends lost 5 bases and 3 bases, in that order; junction bases with no gene match: 9. The CDR3 is 15 amino acids. Per the germline V gene, CDR1 is SGHVS and CDR2 is FNYEAQ. The CDR3 here is CASSPTIGQGYEQYF. CDR3 DNA sequence: TGTGCCAGCAGCCCTACCATAGGACAGGGCTACGAGCAGTACTTC.

This clone was seen a single time. The V and J genes are TRBV6-2 or TRBV6-3 and TRBJ2-1, with 9 positions matching TRBD2. There are 16 residues in the CDR3. With 2 bases clipped from V and 9 bases from J, the junction kept 11 bases outside the gene matches. Per germline, CDR1 MNHEY and CDR2 SVGEGT. This chain's CDR3 is CASSYRRIAGDIEQFF. For the CDR3, the DNA is TGTGCCAGCAGTTACAGGCGAATAGCGGGAGATATTGAGCAGTTCTTC.

J is TRBJ2-7 and V is TRBV10-3; D is possibly TRBD1 (5 bases). Germline V gives CDR1 ENHRY, CDR2 SYGVKD. Deletions cut 9 bases from V and 3 bases from J, with 12 bases between. The CDR3 covers 12 residues. In DNA form, the CDR3 reads TGTGCCATTGCGACAGAGAACTACGAGCAGTACTTC. This codes for CAIATENYEQYF.

The V call is TRBV27, the J call TRBJ2-2, with unresolved D. CDR3 length equals 14 residues. Looked up from germline, CDR1 is MNHEY and CDR2 is SMNVEV (reference sequence). Trimming cost V 0 bases and J 4 bases, with 6 bases left between them. DNA of the CDR3: TGTGCCAGCAGTTTATCGTTGGCCACCGGGGAGCTGTTTTTT. This codes for CASSLSLATGELFF.

As for this clone: A read error may produce the germline difference seen at one junction end. This chain joins TRBV11-2 and TRBJ2-1; weak D call: TRBD2 (5 bases). Germline values: CDR1 SGHAT, CDR2 FQNNGV. The CDR3 has 14 amino acids. The CDR3 loop reads CAGSLARGSEGQFF. The CDR3 DNA reads as TGTGCCGGCAGCTTGGCCCGGGGTAGCGAGGGGCAGTTCTTC.

The CDR3 spells CASSPGVRPREKLFF. In DNA form, the CDR3 reads TGTGCCAGCAGCCCCGGGGTCCGGCCTAGAGAAAAACTGTTTTTT. V is TRBV9 and J is TRBJ1-4; D uncertain. The V end was cut by 4 bases, the J end by 8 bases, with 18 bases between. This CDR3 has 15 amino acids. Germline CDR1 and CDR2: SGDLS and YYNGEE.

V is TRBV5-1 and J is TRBJ2-3; 13 bases align to TRBD2. Germline trimming cut 5 bases from V and 3 bases from J; bases unmatched to any gene: 3. Germline-derived CDR1 and CDR2 are SGHRS and YFSETQ. CDR3 length: 15 residues. The CDR3, as DNA: TGCGCCAGCAGGGAGGGACTAGCGGGAACAGATACGCAGTATTTT. Translation gives CASREGLAGTDTQYF.

This chain joins TRBV5-1 and TRBJ2-5; a weak D match, TRBD1 (6 bases). Germline-derived CDR1 and CDR2 are SGHRS and YFSETQ. The CDR3 has 14 residues. V lost 0 bases and J lost 4, with 10 bases in between. The CDR3 DNA follows: TGCGCCAGCAGCTTGGATCAGGGGAGAGAGACCCAGTACTTC. It yields the protein CASSLDQGRETQYF.

The CDR3 DNA sequence: TGTGCCTGGAGGACCTCCTATAATTCACCCCTCCACTTT. This encodes CAWRTSYNSPLHF. The V gene is TRBV30, the J gene TRBJ1-6; D gene uncertain. The CDR3 extends over 13 amino acids. The V gene lost 3 bases and the J gene lost 0 bases, with 3 bases spanning the gap. From germline, CDR1 is GTSNPN and CDR2 SVGIG (reference sequence).

This chain uses TRBV6-2 or TRBV6-3 with TRBJ1-1; tentative D call: TRBD1 (6 bases). Germline loops: CDR1 MNHEY, CDR2 SVGEGT. CDR3 length equals 14 residues. Between the trimmed V and J ends, which lost 2 bases and 3 bases, there was a span of 10 bases. The CDR3 loop reads CASSYQGLDTEAFF. The CDR3 region has the DNA TGTGCCAGCAGTTACCAGGGGTTAGACACTGAAGCTTTCTTT.

This clone was picked up one time. The gene calls are TRBV4-1 and TRBJ1-2, with 11 nucleotides matching TRBD1. V shed 0 bases and J 5 bases; nucleotides not matched to a gene: 8. This CDR3 spans 17 amino acids. Germline V gene data show CDR1 as MGHRA and CDR2 as YSYEKL. The CDR3 nucleotides are TGCGCCAGCAGCCAAGATGCGGGACAGGGGGTATGGTATGGCTACACCTTC. This encodes CASSQDAGQGVWYGYTF.

In this sample, this clone turned up a few times. This chain joins TRBV2 and TRBJ1-5; no clear D gene. The ends were cut back, 7 bases at V and 0 bases at J, with 10 bases in the middle. The CDR3 totals 14 residues. The germline gives CDR1 SNHLY, CDR2 FYNNEI. The DNA for the CDR3 is TGTGCCAGCACGGCGGGGTCTAGCAATCAGCCCCAGCATTTT. Its translation is CASTAGSSNQPQHF.

The gene calls are TRBV5-6 and TRBJ2-3, with a possible D match to TRBD2 (5 bases). This CDR3 has 15 residues. Germline V gene lookup returns CDR1 SGHDT and CDR2 YYEEEE. Trimming pared 10 bases from V and 0 bases from J, leaving 18 bases between. The CDR3 here is CASTRRWSSTDTQYF. CDR3 sequence (DNA): TGTGCCTCCACGAGGAGGTGGAGTAGCACAGATACGCAGTATTTT. Supplemented by reference TRBV5-6 and TRBJ2-3, the full variable domain reads DAGVTQSPTHLIKTRGQQVTLRCSPKSGHDTVSWYQQALGQGPQFIFQYYEEEERQRGNFPDRFSGHQFPNYSSELNVNALLLGDSALYLCASTRRWSSTDTQYFGPGTRLTVL.

V and J are TRBV28 and TRBJ2-6, with a tentative D call TRBD1 (6 bases). The CDR3 is 17 residues long. V lost 2 bases and J lost 2, with 13 bases in between. CDR1 and CDR2 from the germline V gene are MDHEN and SYDVKM. CDR3 in DNA: TGTGCCAGCAGTTTACAGGGGATAGCTACTGGGGCCAACGTCCTGACTTTC. It translates to CASSLQGIATGANVLTF.

The chain carries TRBV30 and TRBJ2-2; D gene unclear. V lost 2 bases and J lost 6, with 13 bases in between. There are 14 residues in the CDR3. In germline, CDR1 is GTSNPN, CDR2 SVGIG (reference sequence). Here the CDR3 reads CAWSPERPSGELFF. In nucleotides, the CDR3 is TGTGCCTGGAGTCCCGAGCGACCATCCGGGGAGCTGTTTTTT.

This clone was picked up one time. The chain uses TRBV11-2 and TRBJ2-4, with D possibly matching TRBD1 (6 bases). This CDR3 is 16 amino acids long. Germline V gene lookup returns CDR1 SGHAT and CDR2 FQNNGV. V lost 1 base to trimming and J lost 7 bases, with 17 bases between them. The DNA of the CDR3 is TGTGCCAGCAGCTTAGCGGCACGTACAGGGCTTAACATTCAGTACTTC. Amino acid sequence: CASSLAARTGLNIQYF. Full variable domain (remainder filled in from reference TRBV11-2 and TRBJ2-4): EAGVAQSPRYKIIEKRQSVAFWCNPISGHATLYWYQQILGQGPKLLIQFQNNGVVDDSQLPKDRFSAERLKGVDSTLKIQPAKLEDSAVYLCASSLAARTGLNIQYFGAGTRLSVL.

The DNA of the CDR3 is TGTGCCAGCAGTGATGCCAGCTCTGGGGCCAATGAGCAGTTCTTC. As protein: CASSDASSGANEQFF. V is TRBV2 and J is TRBJ2-1; tentative D call: TRBD1 (5 bases). Germline CDR1 SNHLY, CDR2 FYNNEI. Trimming removed 3 bases from V and 6 bases from J, with 15 bases in between. This CDR3 spans 15 amino acids.

This clone was found a few times. The gene calls are TRBV4-1 and TRBJ1-6; D gene ambiguous. The V and J ends lost 3 bases and 6 bases respectively, with 3 bases between them. The CDR3 has 12 amino acids. The V gene's germline CDR1 is MGHRA and CDR2 YSYEKL. The CDR3 reads CASSQINSPLHF. The CDR3, as DNA: TGCGCCAGCAGCCAGATTAATTCACCCCTCCACTTT.

V and J are TRBV7-2 and TRBJ2-7; 9 bases are shared with TRBD2. Per the germline V gene, CDR1 is SGHTA and CDR2 is FQGNSA. The ends lost 2 bases at V and 7 bases at J; junction bases unmatched: 12. The CDR3 loop spans 16 amino acids. This chain's CDR3 is CASSLSGGSGSIEQYF. The CDR3 DNA reads TGTGCCAGCAGCTTAAGCGGGGGTAGCGGGAGTATAGAGCAGTACTTC.

This clone was seen a single time. The rearrangement joins TRBV4-1 to TRBJ2-1; possible D gene TRBD2, 6 bases. Germline CDR1 MGHRA, CDR2 YSYEKL. CDR3 length: 17 residues. The V end lost 1 base, the J end lost 15 bases, and 28 bases lay between the germline ends. CDR3: CASSQGVIADPKGHGFF. The CDR3 DNA sequence: TGCGCCAGCAGCCAAGGTGTTATAGCGGACCCCAAAGGTCATGGGTTCTTC.